A selection of T cell receptor beta chains follows, all from one sample in a study of cytomegalovirus exposure and HLA in healthy donors. Sequencing was performed with immunoSEQ multiplex PCR; in TCRdb, only in-frame clones are kept and a portion is missing. The sample includes 110,000 to 150,000 clones, more than 70% of them seen just once. Sequencing was carried out using PBMCs. All receptors derive from a man between 40 and 49 years old in good health and CMV-seronegative. The CDR3 runs from the conserved cysteine through the conserved F or W. Each record gives: V gene, J gene, D gene, CDR3 protein. The D gene is left open where the match is weak.

TRBV2	TRBJ2-1	.	CAILPQGSYNEQFF
TRBV28	TRBJ1-2	.	CASSSNPIGDYGYTF
TRBV2	TRBJ1-6	.	CASSPGAPNSPLHF
TRBV25-1	TRBJ2-2	TRBD1	CASSEETGRELFF
TRBV5-4	TRBJ2-2	TRBD1	CASSLQGEPNTGELFF
TRBV27	TRBJ1-2	TRBD1	CASYPSGTGHGGYTF
TRBV4-2	TRBJ2-2	.	CASSQAGQGAGELFF
TRBV19	TRBJ2-7	TRBD2	CASSGYRLAGGSYEQYF
TRBV2	TRBJ2-7	TRBD1	CASSVGQGEQYF
TRBV25-1	TRBJ1-2	TRBD1	CASSESGQGAWGYTF
TRBV28	TRBJ2-2	.	CASSPPPGNGGELFF
TRBV4-3	TRBJ1-4	.	CASSQGSWKEEKLFF
TRBV4-3	TRBJ1-2	.	CASSQGQSGTYGYTF
TRBV18	TRBJ2-3	TRBD1	CASSRDSSTDTQYF
TRBV2	TRBJ2-7	TRBD2	CASRGLAASEQYF
TRBV28	TRBJ2-4	TRBD2	CASSTTQGLAGAYLAKNIQYF
TRBV5-4	TRBJ2-3	TRBD1	CASSLLLGGNTDTQYF
TRBV10-3	TRBJ1-1	TRBD1	CAISVPDRAEAFF
TRBV5-4	TRBJ2-7	TRBD2	CASSSGTSGFYEQYF
TRBV5-8	TRBJ2-2	.	CASSWGAGELFF
TRBV7-9	TRBJ1-4	.	CASSLAGRVDEKLFF
TRBV5-4	TRBJ1-2	.	CASGTGSLGYTF
TRBV5-1	TRBJ1-2	.	CASSLGFAGEGGYTF
TRBV5-1	TRBJ1-1	TRBD1	CASSLASAGGHTEAFF
TRBV28	TRBJ2-2	.	CASSRFETNTGELFF
TRBV30	TRBJ2-2	.	CAWSVRRVVQNTGELFF
TRBV9	TRBJ2-5	.	CASSVGVGGAKQETQYF
TRBV11-2	TRBJ1-2	.	CASSLASGVGGGGYTF
TRBV11-2	TRBJ1-6	TRBD1	CASTGQVRSPLHF
TRBV6-1	TRBJ2-4	.	CASPPPGLAKNIQYF
TRBV27	TRBJ2-1	TRBD2	CASSLGWGLDWRDEQFF
TRBV7-9	TRBJ2-7	.	CASSFGSQAIYEQYF
TRBV7-9	TRBJ2-6	TRBD1	CASSRRQGLRGANVLTF
TRBV5-4	TRBJ1-1	TRBD1	CASSVDRGNTEAFF
TRBV5-1	TRBJ1-1	TRBD1	CASSSGTGLNTEAFF
TRBV19	TRBJ1-1	.	CASSIVPGNTEAFF
TRBV30	TRBJ1-5	.	CAWAAGGAGDQPQHF
TRBV6-1	TRBJ1-4	TRBD1	CASRDPGQGNEKLFF
TRBV19	TRBJ1-6	.	CASSIDHQSPDSPLHF
TRBV6-1	TRBJ1-4	.	CASSSTVNEKLFF
TRBV29-1	TRBJ2-1	TRBD1	CSSMTGGLGHEQFF
TRBV9	TRBJ2-5	TRBD2	CASSVGGSGGAQETQYF
TRBV6-1	TRBJ1-1	TRBD1	CASTDRVNTEAFF
TRBV6-6	TRBJ2-7	.	CASSYGVRTTGWQYF
TRBV27	TRBJ1-1	.	CASSSQGWNTEAFF
TRBV5-1	TRBJ2-3	TRBD2	CASSDRDYRSTDTQYF
TRBV9	TRBJ2-7	TRBD1	CASSPGARDREYF
TRBV5-1	TRBJ2-7	TRBD2	CASSPLAGAAYEQYF
TRBV7-9	TRBJ2-7	TRBD1	CASSLALGQSSYEQYF
TRBV5-1	TRBJ1-3	.	CASSQQTSGNTIYF
TRBV13	TRBJ2-5	.	CASSLYTGETAETQYF
TRBV5-1	TRBJ1-1	TRBD1	CASSLVRQGLTEAFF
TRBV29-1	TRBJ1-1	.	CSAVTQRAMNTEAFF
TRBV2	TRBJ2-1	.	CASSGRLTEQFF
TRBV7-3	TRBJ1-5	.	CASSISGTNQPQHF
TRBV5-1	TRBJ2-2	TRBD1	CASSFDRAGTGELFF